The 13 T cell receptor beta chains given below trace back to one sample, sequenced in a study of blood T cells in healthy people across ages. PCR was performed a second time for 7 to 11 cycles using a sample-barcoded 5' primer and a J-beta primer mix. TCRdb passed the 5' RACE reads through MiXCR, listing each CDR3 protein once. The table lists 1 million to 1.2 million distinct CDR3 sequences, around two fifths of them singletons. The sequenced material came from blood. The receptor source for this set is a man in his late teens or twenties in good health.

CDR3 sequence: CASSVGGLAETYEQYF. CDR3 nucleotide sequence: TGTGCCAGCAGCGTAGGGGGACTAGCGGAGACCTACGAGCAGTACTTC. This chain connects TRBV9 to TRBJ2-7; 11 bases align to TRBD2. There are 16 residues in the CDR3. CDR1 SGDLS and CDR2 YYNGEE come from the germline V gene. The J segment lost 2 bases and the V segment lost 0 bases, leaving 4 bases of the junction unmatched. The full variable domain, in which reference TRBV9 and TRBJ2-7 provide the parts outside the CDR3, is DSGVTQTPKHLITATGQRVTLRCSPRSGDLSVYWYQQSLDQGLQFLIQYYNGEERAKGNILERFSAQQFPDLHSELNLSSLELGDSALYFCASSVGGLAETYEQYFGPGTRLTVT.

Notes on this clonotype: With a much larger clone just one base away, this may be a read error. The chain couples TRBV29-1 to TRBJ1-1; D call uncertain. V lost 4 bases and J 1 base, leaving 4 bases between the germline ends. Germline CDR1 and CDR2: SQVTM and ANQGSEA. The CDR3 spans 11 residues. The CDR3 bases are TGCAGCGTTGTCACGAACACTGAAGCTTTCTTT. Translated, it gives CSVVTNTEAFF.

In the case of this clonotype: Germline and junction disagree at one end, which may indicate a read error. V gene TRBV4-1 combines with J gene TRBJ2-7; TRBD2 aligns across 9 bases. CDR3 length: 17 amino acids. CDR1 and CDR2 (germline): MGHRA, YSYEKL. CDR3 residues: CASSQEGTSRSSDEQYF. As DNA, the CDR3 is TGCGCCAGCAGCCAAGAAGGGACTAGCAGAAGCTCCGACGAGCAGTACTTC.

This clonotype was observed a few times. Here the CDR3 reads CASSPTASVYNEQFF. Here the CDR3 DNA reads TGTGCCAGCAGCCCAACCGCTAGCGTATACAATGAGCAGTTCTTC. This sequence joins TRBV11-1 and TRBJ2-1; TRBD2 is a possible D gene (6 bases). This CDR3 has 15 amino acids. With 5 bases removed from V and 4 bases from J, the gap between germline ends came to 15 bases. The germline gives CDR1 SGHAT, CDR2 FQDESV (reference sequence).

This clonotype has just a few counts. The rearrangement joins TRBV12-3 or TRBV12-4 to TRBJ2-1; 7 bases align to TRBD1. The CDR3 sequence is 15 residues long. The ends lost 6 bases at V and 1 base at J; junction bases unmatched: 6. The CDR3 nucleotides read TGTGCCAGCAGGCGAGAGACAGGGTCCTACAATGAGCAGTTCTTC. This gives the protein CASRRETGSYNEQFF.

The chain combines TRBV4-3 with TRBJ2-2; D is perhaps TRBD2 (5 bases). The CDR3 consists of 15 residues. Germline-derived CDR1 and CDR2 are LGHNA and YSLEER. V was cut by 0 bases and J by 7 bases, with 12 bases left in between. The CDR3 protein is CASSQDRLAIGELFF. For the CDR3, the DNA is TGCGCCAGCAGCCAAGATCGGCTAGCAATCGGGGAGCTGTTTTTT.

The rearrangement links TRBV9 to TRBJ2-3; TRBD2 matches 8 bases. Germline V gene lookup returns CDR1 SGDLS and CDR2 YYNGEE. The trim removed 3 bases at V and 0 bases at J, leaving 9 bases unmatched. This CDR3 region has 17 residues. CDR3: CASSGGESSGSTDTQYF. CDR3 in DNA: TGTGCCAGCAGCGGAGGGGAATCTAGCGGGAGCACAGATACGCAGTATTTT.

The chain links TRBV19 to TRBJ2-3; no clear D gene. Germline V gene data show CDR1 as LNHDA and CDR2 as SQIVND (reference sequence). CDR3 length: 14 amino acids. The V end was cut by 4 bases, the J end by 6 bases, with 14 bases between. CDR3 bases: TGTGCCAGTAGTAGCCTTGAAATGGGGGATACGCAGTATTTT. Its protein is CASSSLEMGDTQYF.

The DNA for the CDR3 is TGTGCCAGCAGTGAGGCCGGGACCCGACAAGAGACCCAGTACTTC. Encoded protein: CASSEAGTRQETQYF. The rearrangement links TRBV6-1 to TRBJ2-5; D assignment may be TRBD1 or TRBD2 (5 bases each). This CDR3 comprises 15 residues. The V gene lost 3 bases and the J gene lost 2 bases, with 13 bases spanning the gap. Germline V gives CDR1 MNHNS, CDR2 SASEGT.

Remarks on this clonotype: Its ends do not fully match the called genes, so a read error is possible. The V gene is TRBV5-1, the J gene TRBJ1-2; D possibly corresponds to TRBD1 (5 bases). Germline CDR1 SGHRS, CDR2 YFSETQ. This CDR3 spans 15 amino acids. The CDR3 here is CAGSLVQGLNYGYTF. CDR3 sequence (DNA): TGCGCCGGCAGCTTGGTCCAGGGACTGAACTATGGCTACACCTTC. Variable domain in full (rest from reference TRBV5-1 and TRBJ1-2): KAGVTQTPRYLIKTRGQQVTLSCSPISGHRSVSWYQQTPGQGLQFLFEYFSETQRNKGNFPGRFSGRQFSNSRSEMNVSTLELGDSALYLCAGSLVQGLNYGYTFGSGTRLTVV.

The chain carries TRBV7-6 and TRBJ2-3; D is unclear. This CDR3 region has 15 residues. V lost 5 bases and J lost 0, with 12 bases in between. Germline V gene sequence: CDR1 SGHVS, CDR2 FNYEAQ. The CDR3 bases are TGTGCCAGCAGCCCCCTAGGCCCTAGCACAGATACGCAGTATTTT. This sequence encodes CASSPLGPSTDTQYF.

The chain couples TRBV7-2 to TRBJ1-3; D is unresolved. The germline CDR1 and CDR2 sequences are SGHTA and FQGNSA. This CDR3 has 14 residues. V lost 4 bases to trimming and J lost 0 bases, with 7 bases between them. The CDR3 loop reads CASSYSSSGNTIYF. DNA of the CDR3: TGTGCCAGCAGCTATTCAAGCTCTGGAAACACCATATATTTT.

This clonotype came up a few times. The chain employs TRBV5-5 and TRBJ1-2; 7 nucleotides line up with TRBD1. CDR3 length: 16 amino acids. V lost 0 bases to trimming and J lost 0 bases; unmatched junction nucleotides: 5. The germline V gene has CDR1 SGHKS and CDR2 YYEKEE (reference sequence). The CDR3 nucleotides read TGTGCCAGCAGCTTGGAACAGGGGATCCCTAACTATGGCTACACCTTC. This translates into CASSLEQGIPNYGYTF.